Sequencing of this T cell receptor (beta chain) was carried out in a study of CD8 T cells in Susac syndrome. Trimming cost V 0 bases and J 3 bases, with 11 bases left between them. This CDR3 region has 16 residues. Per the germline V gene, CDR1 is LGHDT and CDR2 is YNNKEL (reference sequence). Roughly 0.45 to 1 ug RNA was reverse transcribed with random hexamers. The TCR beta CDR3 was amplified by immunoSEQ multiplex PCR across 54 Vbeta, 13 Jbeta. TCRdb recomputed calls from the immunoSEQ multiplex PCR reads with MiXCR, one row per CDR3 protein. The repertoire holds 150,000 to 200,000 distinct CDR3 sequences, with about 92% as singletons. Sequencing targeted TCR beta in T cells from blood (CD8+ and CD4+). It was negative isolation that provided the CD8+ and CD4+ T cells, whereas TEMRA cells were enriched by FACS.

The sequence was collected from a human donor in good health. This chain uses TRBV3-1 with TRBJ2-2, with D uncertain. The sample was CD4+ T cells from PBMCs. The CDR3 nucleotides read TGTGCCAGCAGCCAAGATTCGTCCAAATACACCGGGGAGCTGTTTTTT. Translated: CASSQDSSKYTGELFF.